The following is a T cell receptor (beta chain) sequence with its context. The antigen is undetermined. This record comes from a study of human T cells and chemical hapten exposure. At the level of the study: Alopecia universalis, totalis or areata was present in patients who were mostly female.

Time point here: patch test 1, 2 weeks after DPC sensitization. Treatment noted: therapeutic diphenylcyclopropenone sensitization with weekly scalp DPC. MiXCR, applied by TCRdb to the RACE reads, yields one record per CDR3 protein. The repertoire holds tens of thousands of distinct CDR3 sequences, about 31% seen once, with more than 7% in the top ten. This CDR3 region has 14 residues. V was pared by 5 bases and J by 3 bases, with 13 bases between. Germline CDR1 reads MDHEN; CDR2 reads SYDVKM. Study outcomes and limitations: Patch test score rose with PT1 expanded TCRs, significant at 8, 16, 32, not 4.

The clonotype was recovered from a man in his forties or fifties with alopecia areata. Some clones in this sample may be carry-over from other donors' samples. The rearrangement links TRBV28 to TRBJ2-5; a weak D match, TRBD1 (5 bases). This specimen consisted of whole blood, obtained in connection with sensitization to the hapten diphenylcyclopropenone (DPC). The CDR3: CASSREQGKETQYF. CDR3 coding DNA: TGTGCCAGCAGTAGAGAGCAGGGTAAAGAGACCCAGTACTTC.